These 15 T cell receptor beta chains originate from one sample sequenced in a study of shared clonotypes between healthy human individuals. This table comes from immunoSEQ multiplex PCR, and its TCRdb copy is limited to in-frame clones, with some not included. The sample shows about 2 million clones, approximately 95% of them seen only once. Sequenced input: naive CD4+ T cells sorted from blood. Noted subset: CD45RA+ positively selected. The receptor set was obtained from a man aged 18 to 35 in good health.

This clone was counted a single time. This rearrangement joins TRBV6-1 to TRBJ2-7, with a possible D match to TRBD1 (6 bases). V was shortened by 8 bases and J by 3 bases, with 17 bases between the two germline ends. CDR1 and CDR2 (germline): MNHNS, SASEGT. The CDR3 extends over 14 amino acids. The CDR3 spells CASGTGTTLYEQYF. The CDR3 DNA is TGTGCCAGCGGAACCGGGACAACCCTCTACGAGCAGTACTTC.

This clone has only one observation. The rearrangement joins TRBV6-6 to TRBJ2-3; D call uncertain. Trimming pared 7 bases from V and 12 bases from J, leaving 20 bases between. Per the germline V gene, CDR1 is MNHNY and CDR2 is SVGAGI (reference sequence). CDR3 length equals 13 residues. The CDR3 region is CASILQVGTPQYF. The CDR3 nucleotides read TGTGCCAGCATCTTACAAGTGGGAACCCCACAGTATTTT.

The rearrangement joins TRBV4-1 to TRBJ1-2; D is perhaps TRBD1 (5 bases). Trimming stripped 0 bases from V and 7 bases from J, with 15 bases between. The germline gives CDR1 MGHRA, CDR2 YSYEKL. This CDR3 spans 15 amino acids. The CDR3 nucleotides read TGCGCCAGCAGCCAAGAGGGGACTCTAGGGTCTGGCTACACCTTC. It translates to CASSQEGTLGSGYTF.

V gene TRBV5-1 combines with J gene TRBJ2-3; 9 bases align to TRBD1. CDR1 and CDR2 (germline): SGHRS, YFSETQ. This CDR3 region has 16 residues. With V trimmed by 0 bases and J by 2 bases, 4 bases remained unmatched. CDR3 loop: CASSLGGQGYTDTQYF. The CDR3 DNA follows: TGCGCCAGCAGCTTGGGGGGACAGGGTTACACAGATACGCAGTATTTT.

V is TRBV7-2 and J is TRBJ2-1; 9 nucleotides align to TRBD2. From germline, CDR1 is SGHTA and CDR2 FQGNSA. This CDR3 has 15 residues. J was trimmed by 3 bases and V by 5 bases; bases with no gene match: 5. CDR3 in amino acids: CASSQSGGLYNEQFF. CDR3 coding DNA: TGTGCCAGCAGCCAAAGCGGGGGGCTCTACAATGAGCAGTTCTTC.

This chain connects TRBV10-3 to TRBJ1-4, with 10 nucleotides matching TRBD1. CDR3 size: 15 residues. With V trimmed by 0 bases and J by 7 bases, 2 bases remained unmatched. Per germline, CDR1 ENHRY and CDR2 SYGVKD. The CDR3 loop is CAISESGTGAEKLFF. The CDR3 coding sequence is TGTGCCATCAGTGAGTCTGGGACAGGGGCTGAAAAACTGTTTTTT.

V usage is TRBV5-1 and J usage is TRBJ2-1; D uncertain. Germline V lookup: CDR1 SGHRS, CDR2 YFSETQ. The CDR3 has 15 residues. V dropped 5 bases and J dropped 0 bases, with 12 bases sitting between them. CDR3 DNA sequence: TGCGCCAGCAGGGCAGCGACCCCCTCCTACAATGAGCAGTTCTTC. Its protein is CASRAATPSYNEQFF. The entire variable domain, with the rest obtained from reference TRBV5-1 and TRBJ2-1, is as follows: KAGVTQTPRYLIKTRGQQVTLSCSPISGHRSVSWYQQTPGQGLQFLFEYFSETQRNKGNFPGRFSGRQFSNSRSEMNVSTLELGDSALYLCASRAATPSYNEQFFGPGTRLTVL.

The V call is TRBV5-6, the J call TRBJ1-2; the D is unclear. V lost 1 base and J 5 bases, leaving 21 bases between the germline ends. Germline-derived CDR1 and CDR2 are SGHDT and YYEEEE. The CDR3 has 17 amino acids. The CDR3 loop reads CASSLRGWATSGYGYTF. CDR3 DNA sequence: TGTGCCAGCAGCTTGAGAGGTTGGGCGACCTCGGGATATGGCTACACCTTC.

This chain's CDR3 is CASSLDALRSEQYF. Written as DNA, the CDR3 is TGTGCCAGCAGTTTAGACGCTTTAAGGTCCGAGCAGTACTTC. The gene calls are TRBV27 and TRBJ2-7; no clear D gene. V was clipped by 2 bases and J by 6 bases, with 14 bases between them. The germline V gene has CDR1 MNHEY and CDR2 SMNVEV (reference sequence). The CDR3 length is 14 residues.

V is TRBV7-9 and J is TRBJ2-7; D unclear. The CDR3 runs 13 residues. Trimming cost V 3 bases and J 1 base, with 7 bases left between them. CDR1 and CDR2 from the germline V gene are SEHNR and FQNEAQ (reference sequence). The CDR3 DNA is TGTGCCAGCAGCTTTGGGCAGTCCTACGAGCAGTACTTC. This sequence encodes CASSFGQSYEQYF.

CDR3: CASSLEVGHANTIYF. In nucleotides, the CDR3 is TGTGCCAGCAGCTTAGAGGTCGGACACGCAAACACCATATATTTT. The J gene is TRBJ1-3, the V gene TRBV7-2; D is perhaps TRBD1 (5 bases). CDR1 is SGHTA and CDR2 is FQGNSA in the germline V gene. Deletions cut 1 base from V and 6 bases from J, with 13 bases between. This CDR3 region has 15 residues.

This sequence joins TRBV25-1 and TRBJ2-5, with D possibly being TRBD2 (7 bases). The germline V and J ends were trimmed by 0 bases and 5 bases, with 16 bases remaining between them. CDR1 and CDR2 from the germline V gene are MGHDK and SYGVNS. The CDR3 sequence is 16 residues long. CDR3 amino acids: CASSEYGGGRGETQYF. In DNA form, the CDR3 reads TGTGCCAGCAGTGAATATGGCGGGGGCCGGGGGGAGACCCAGTACTTC.

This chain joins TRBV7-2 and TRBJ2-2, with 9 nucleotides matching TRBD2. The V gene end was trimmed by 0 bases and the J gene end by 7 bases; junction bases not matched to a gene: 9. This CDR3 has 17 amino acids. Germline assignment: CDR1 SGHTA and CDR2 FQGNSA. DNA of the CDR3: TGTGCCAGCAGCTTAGCGGGGAGGCTAGCGGGAAGCGGGGAGCTGTTTTTT. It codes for CASSLAGRLAGSGELFF.

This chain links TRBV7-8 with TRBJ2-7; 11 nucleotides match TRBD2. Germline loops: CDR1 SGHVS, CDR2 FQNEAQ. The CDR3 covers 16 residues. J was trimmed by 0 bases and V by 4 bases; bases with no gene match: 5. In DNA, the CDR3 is TGTGCCAGCAGCTGGGCTAGCGGGAGGAACTCCTACGAGCAGTACTTC. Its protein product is CASSWASGRNSYEQYF.

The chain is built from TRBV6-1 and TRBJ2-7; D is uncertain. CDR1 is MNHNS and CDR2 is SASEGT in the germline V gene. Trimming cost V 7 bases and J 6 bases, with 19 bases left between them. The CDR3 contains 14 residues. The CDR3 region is CASISTVLPREQYF. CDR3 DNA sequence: TGTGCCAGCATATCGACGGTGCTCCCTCGCGAGCAGTACTTC.